These T cell receptor beta chains were read from a single sample in a study of blood T cells in healthy people across ages. TCRdb recomputed calls from the 5' RACE reads with MiXCR, one row per CDR3 protein. The sample records hundreds of thousands of distinct CDR3 sequences, 40% to 50% being singletons. Material for sequencing was blood. Receptor source: a man in his 60s in good health. Each CDR3 is given with its conserved first and last residue. Not all rows give a size; the values are once, few, many and, for expanded clones, a class.

clone size	V gene	J gene	CDR3 protein
few	TRBV6-2/TRBV6-3	TRBJ2-4	CASSSPGLAGFQYF
few	TRBV6-1	TRBJ2-5	CATATGTGQETQYF
-	TRBV5-6	TRBJ2-5	CASSGTSGAQETQYF
-	TRBV7-8	TRBJ2-7	CASSLDRGATYEQYF
-	TRBV7-2	TRBJ2-3	CASSLQGWDTDTQYF
few	TRBV7-2	TRBJ2-7	CASSRNKGVPGEQYF
-	TRBV5-6	TRBJ2-1	CASSISDNEQFF
few	TRBV5-5	TRBJ2-6	CASNPGSGANVLTF
-	TRBV9	TRBJ1-1	CASSGDRTITEAFF
-	TRBV4-1	TRBJ2-5	CASSHYGGIQETQYF
-	TRBV10-2	TRBJ2-2	CASRVNPSGATGELFF
medium-sized	TRBV12-3/TRBV12-4	TRBJ1-2	CALGVNYGYTF
-	TRBV6-6	TRBJ2-3	CASSPQTGGTQYF
few	TRBV11-2	TRBJ2-6	CASSLVRQGLSGANVLTF
-	TRBV12-3/TRBV12-4	-	CASSLDRAAGGTYNEQYF
-	TRBV11-2	TRBJ2-2	CASSLRGANTGELFF
few	TRBV6-5	TRBJ2-7	CASSSRIYEQYF
-	TRBV5-1	TRBJ1-4	CASSVGRGINEKLFF
few	TRBV12-3/TRBV12-4	-	CASSRLSGSTAEQYF
once	TRBV14	TRBJ1-1	CASSQEWGLQGTEAFF
-	TRBV29-1	TRBJ2-5	CSVDPRGETRYF
-	TRBV5-1	TRBJ1-4	CASSPDGPLLFF
-	TRBV10-3	TRBJ1-5	CAIRDGEDQPQHF
many	TRBV7-2	TRBJ2-7	CASSLGTDSYEQYF
few	TRBV20-1	TRBJ2-1	CSASAGSSYNEQFF
-	TRBV1	TRBJ2-7	CTSSQVKGPSNEQYF